These T cell receptor beta chains were read from a single sample in a study of T cells after posttransplantation cyclophosphamide. Method: immunoSEQ multiplex PCR; TCRdb's copy keeps in-frame clones and lacks some. The sample lists tens of thousands of clones, over 85% seen once, with 2.5% to 3% in the top ten. Input material: PBMCs. The origin of the receptors is a woman aged 30 to 39 in good health and a related stem cell transplant donor. The CDR3 runs from the conserved cysteine through the conserved F or W. A D gene is named only where the DNA matches it firmly.

v_call	d_call	j_call	cdr3_nt	cdr3_aa
TRBV5-1	TRBD1	TRBJ2-7	TGCGCCAGCAGTTTGCAGGGGGCTCGCGAGCAGTACTTC	CASSLQGAREQYF
TRBV14	.	TRBJ1-2	TGTGCCAGCAGCCAAGTAACTAACTATGGCTACACCTTC	CASSQVTNYGYTF
TRBV7-2	.	TRBJ2-1	TGTGCCAGCAGCTTAGGACAGGTTCTCTACAATGAGCAGTTCTTC	CASSLGQVLYNEQFF
TRBV7-6	TRBD1	TRBJ2-2	TGTGCCAGCAGCTTAGACAGGACAGGGGGGGAGCTGTTTTTT	CASSLDRTGGELFF
TRBV11-2	.	TRBJ2-3	TGTGCCAGCAGCCCGGCAGGGCCCGATACGCAGTATTTT	CASSPAGPDTQYF
TRBV7-8	TRBD1	TRBJ1-3	TGTGCCAGCAGCTTAGTTCTGGGACAGGGAGGCGGAGGAAACACCATATATTTT	CASSLVLGQGGGGNTIYF
TRBV5-1	TRBD1	TRBJ1-5	TGCGCCAGCAGCTTGGCAGGGGGTCGGCAGCCCCAGCATTTT	CASSLAGGRQPQHF
TRBV5-4	.	TRBJ2-7	TGTGCCAGTAGCTCGCTCTACGAGCAGTACTTC	CASSSLYEQYF
TRBV7-9	.	TRBJ2-6	TGTGCCAGCAGCTTCGTTAGCTCTGGGGCCAACGTCCTGACTTTC	CASSFVSSGANVLTF
TRBV7-2	TRBD2	TRBJ2-7	TGTGCCAGCAGCGTTAGCGGGGGGGCCTCCTACGAGCAGTACTTC	CASSVSGGASYEQYF
TRBV7-6	.	TRBJ1-3	TGTGCCAGCAGCTCCTCACCCCGGGCGGAAAACACCATATATTTT	CASSSSPRAENTIYF
TRBV4-1	.	TRBJ2-3	TGCGCCAGCAGCCAACTGGACTTATTCTACACAGATACGCAGTATTTT	CASSQLDLFYTDTQYF
TRBV7-9	.	TRBJ2-2	TGTGCCAGCAGCTTCGGGACTTTGAACACCGGGGAGCTGTTTTTT	CASSFGTLNTGELFF